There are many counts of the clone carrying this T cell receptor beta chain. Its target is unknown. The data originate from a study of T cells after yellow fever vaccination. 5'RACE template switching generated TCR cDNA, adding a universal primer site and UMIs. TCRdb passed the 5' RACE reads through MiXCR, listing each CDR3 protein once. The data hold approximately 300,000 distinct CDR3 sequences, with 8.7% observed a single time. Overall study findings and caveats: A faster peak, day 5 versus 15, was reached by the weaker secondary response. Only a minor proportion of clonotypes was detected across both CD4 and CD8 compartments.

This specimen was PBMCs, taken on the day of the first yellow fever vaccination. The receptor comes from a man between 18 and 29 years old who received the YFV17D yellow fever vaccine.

In DNA, the CDR3 is TGTGCCAGCACCTCTATCTCTACGGCGGAAGAGACCCAGTACTTC. Residues: CASTSISTAEETQYF. The chain employs TRBV28 and TRBJ2-5; D is ambiguous. Trimming removed 7 bases at V and 3 bases at J, with 18 bases between. The CDR3 is made up of 15 amino acids. The germline V gene encodes CDR1 MDHEN and CDR2 SYDVKM.